The 15 T cell receptor beta chains presented below share a single source sample, sequenced in a study of metastatic and nonmetastatic thyroid tumors. Patients underwent thyroid surgery, and none had received any treatment before it. Through MiXCR, TCRdb re-clonotyped the PCR reads. The sample lists over 15,000 clones; roughly 24% were seen once. Sequenced material: tumor tissue. The receptors originated from a female donor with papillary thyroid cancer or a benign thyroid nodule (not recorded which). Some clones in this sample may be carry-over from other donors' samples.

The rearrangement uses TRBV20-1 and TRBJ2-3; D might be TRBD2 (5 bases). Germline lookup yields CDR1 DFQATT and CDR2 SNEGSKA (reference sequence). Trimming took off 3 bases at V and 5 bases at J, with 12 bases between the two ends. The CDR3 totals 13 residues. CDR3 bases: TGCAGTGCTAGGTCCGAGGGCCGAGATACGCAGTATTTT. Encoded protein: CSARSEGRDTQYF.

The chain joins TRBV6-2 or TRBV6-3 to TRBJ1-2; no definite D call. Trimming shortened V by 6 bases and J by 1 base, and 12 bases separated the two germline ends. The germline V gene encodes CDR1 MNHEY and CDR2 SVGEGT. The CDR3 is made up of 14 amino acids. CDR3: CASRYIGLNYGYTF. CDR3 sequence (DNA): TGTGCCAGCAGGTACATTGGACTTAACTATGGCTACACCTTC.

The chain recombines TRBV20-1 with TRBJ2-7, with D perhaps matching TRBD1 or TRBD2 (5 bases each). The CDR3 covers 14 residues. V was cut by 8 bases and J by 4 bases, with 21 bases left in between. Germline lookup yields CDR1 DFQATT and CDR2 SNEGSKA (reference sequence). In nucleotides, the CDR3 is TGCAGTCCCCTCTGGGACCAACTCCAGTACGAGCAGTACTTC. It specifies CSPLWDQLQYEQYF.

This clone was seen many times. This chain links TRBV11-2 with TRBJ1-6; D not certain. The CDR3 sequence is 16 residues long. The germline V gene has CDR1 SGHAT and CDR2 FQNNGV. V shed 1 base and J shed 0 bases, with 7 bases lying between them. This CDR3 reads CASSLGVGSYNSPLHF. CDR3 DNA sequence: TGTGCCAGCAGCTTAGGGGTGGGCTCCTATAATTCACCCCTCCACTTT.

This clone is medium-sized. The chain has TRBV6-1 and TRBJ2-7, with no clear D. Trimming took off 3 bases at V and 4 bases at J, with 10 bases between the two ends. The V gene's germline CDR1 is MNHNS and CDR2 SASEGT. This CDR3 is 13 amino acids long. The CDR3 spells CASSEGPRYEQYF. DNA for the CDR3: TGTGCCAGCAGTGAGGGTCCCAGGTACGAGCAGTACTTC.

Many counts were recorded for this clone. CDR3 bases: TGTGCCAGCAGCTTAGATGCCGGGACTAGCGTCATGGACATTCAGTACTTC. Its translation is CASSLDAGTSVMDIQYF. This sequence joins TRBV11-3 and TRBJ2-4; 10 bases line up with TRBD2. The CDR3 consists of 17 residues. Losses at the gene ends were 0 bases for V and 8 bases for J; bases not matched to a gene: 10. Germline V gives CDR1 SGHNT, CDR2 YENEEA. Full variable domain (missing parts from reference TRBV11-3 and TRBJ2-4): EAGVVQSPRYKIIEKKQPVAFWCNPISGHNTLYWYLQNLGQGPELLIRYENEEAVDDSQLPKDRFSAERLKGVDSTLKIQPAELGDSAVYLCASSLDAGTSVMDIQYFGAGTRLSVL.

About this clone: One end of the junction is discordant with germline, which a read error may explain. This sequence joins TRBV11-3 and TRBJ2-1, with D perhaps being TRBD1 or TRBD2 (6 bases each). The germline V gene has CDR1 SGHNT and CDR2 YENEEA. The CDR3 length is 14 residues. The CDR3 reads CASILGGTYNEYFF. The CDR3 DNA reads as TGTGCCAGCATCTTAGGGGGGACTTACAATGAGTATTTCTTC.

This clone appeared many times. The chain employs TRBV10-3 and TRBJ2-1, with TRBD2 matching 9 bases. V lost 6 bases and J lost 6; bases outside the gene matches: 3. This CDR3 region has 13 residues. Germline loops: CDR1 ENHRY, CDR2 SYGVKD. The CDR3 here is CAIRAGGGNEQFF. As DNA, the CDR3 is TGTGCCATCAGGGCGGGGGGGGGCAATGAGCAGTTCTTC.

The CDR3 is CASSSLDRILYEQYF. The CDR3 coding sequence is TGTGCCAGCAGTTCACTGGACAGGATCCTTTACGAGCAGTACTTC. The chain has TRBV28 and TRBJ2-7, with TRBD1 matching 7 bases. The CDR3 runs 15 residues. From germline, CDR1 is MDHEN and CDR2 SYDVKM. J lost 4 bases, V lost 4 bases, and 10 bases had no gene match.

In the case of this clone: The junction departs from germline at one end; a sequencing error may be responsible. The chain carries TRBV9 and TRBJ2-5; D ambiguous. Germline lookup yields CDR1 SGDLS and CDR2 YYNGEE. The CDR3 has 15 amino acids. CDR3 region: CASSAGHPPADTQHF. Written as DNA, the CDR3 is TGTGCCAGCAGCGCAGGTCATCCCCCAGCAGATACCCAGCACTTC.

The chain combines TRBV11-2 with TRBJ2-7; 7 positions match TRBD1. The CDR3 extends over 14 amino acids. J lost 2 bases, V lost 6 bases, and 7 bases had no gene match. Germline CDR1 and CDR2: SGHAT and FQNNGV. The CDR3 DNA sequence: TGTGCCAGCAGTCCGACGGGACAGACCTACGAGCAGTACTTC. The encoded protein is CASSPTGQTYEQYF.

Ten or more counts support this clone. The chain combines TRBV7-6 with TRBJ2-1, with D possibly being TRBD2 (6 bases). This CDR3 spans 15 amino acids. Trimming left V 5 bases short and J 4 bases short, with 15 bases between. Germline assignment: CDR1 SGHVS and CDR2 FNYEAQ. The CDR3 here is CASSPLVAEYNEQFF. DNA for the CDR3: TGTGCCAGCAGCCCCTTGGTAGCGGAATACAATGAGCAGTTCTTC. The entire variable domain, with the rest obtained from reference TRBV7-6 and TRBJ2-1, is as follows: GAGVSQSPRYKVTKRGQDVALRCDPISGHVSLYWYRQALGQGPEFLTYFNYEAQQDKSGLPNDRFSAERPEGSISTLTIQRTEQRDSAMYRCASSPLVAEYNEQFFGPGTRLTVL.

In its sample, this clone ranks as medium-sized. The chain carries TRBV2 and TRBJ2-7; 11 nucleotides align to TRBD2. The CDR3 is 14 residues long. V lost 4 bases and J lost 2; bases outside the gene matches: 1. CDR1 and CDR2 (germline): SNHLY, FYNNEI. Here the CDR3 reads CASSGLAGTYEQYF. For the CDR3, the DNA is TGTGCCAGCAGTGGACTAGCGGGGACCTACGAGCAGTACTTC.

This clone was detected only a few times. The chain has TRBV27 and TRBJ2-3; D gene ambiguous. The CDR3 is made up of 14 amino acids. V lost 10 bases, J lost 4 bases, and 18 bases lay in between. The germline V gene encodes CDR1 MNHEY and CDR2 SMNVEV (reference sequence). The CDR3 region is CANKPIDSADTQYF. CDR3 in DNA: TGTGCCAACAAGCCGATTGACTCGGCAGATACGCAGTATTTT.

In this sample, this clone turned up many times. This sequence joins TRBV4-2 and TRBJ1-2, with 10 bases that match TRBD1. Looked up from germline, CDR1 is LGHNA and CDR2 is YNFKEQ. The V gene end was trimmed by 3 bases and the J gene end by 8 bases; junction bases not matched to a gene: 12. The CDR3 loop spans 16 amino acids. CDR3 DNA sequence: TGTGCCAGCAGCCACCCACTGACAGGGGGCGAAGGAGGCTACACCTTC. Amino acids: CASSHPLTGGEGGYTF.